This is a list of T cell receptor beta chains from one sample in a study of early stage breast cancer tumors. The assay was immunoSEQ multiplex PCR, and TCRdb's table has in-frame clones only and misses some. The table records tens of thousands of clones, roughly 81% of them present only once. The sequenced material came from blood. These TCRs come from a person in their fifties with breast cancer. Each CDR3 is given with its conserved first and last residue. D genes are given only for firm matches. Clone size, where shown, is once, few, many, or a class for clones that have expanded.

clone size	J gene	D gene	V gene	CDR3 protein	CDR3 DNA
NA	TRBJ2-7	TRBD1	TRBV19	CASSITGVHEQYF	TGTGCCAGTAGCATTACAGGGGTCCACGAGCAGTACTTC
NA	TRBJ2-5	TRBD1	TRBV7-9	CASSLGTGRMGTQYF	TGTGCCAGCAGCTTAGGGACAGGGAGAATGGGGACCCAGTACTTC
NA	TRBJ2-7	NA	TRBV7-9	CASSPLLGDSYEQYF	TGTGCCAGCAGTCCACTGCTGGGAGACAGCTACGAGCAGTACTTC
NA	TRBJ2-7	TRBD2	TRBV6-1	CASSHSGGALFEQYF	TGTGCCAGCAGTCATAGCGGGGGGGCCCTGTTCGAGCAGTACTTC
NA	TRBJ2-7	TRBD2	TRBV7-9	CASSLVGSRGGRGEQYF	TGTGCCAGCAGCTTAGTGGGTAGTCGGGGGGGCCGAGGTGAGCAGTACTTC
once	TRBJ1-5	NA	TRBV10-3	CAIRQDNQPQHF	TGTGCCATCAGACAGGACAATCAGCCCCAGCATTTT
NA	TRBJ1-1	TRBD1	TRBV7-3	CASSPSGTGEAFF	TGTGCCAGCAGCCCCTCCGGGACAGGTGAAGCTTTCTTT
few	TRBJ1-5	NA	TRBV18	CASSPRGGDSNQPQHF	TGTGCCAGCTCACCACGCGGGGGGGATAGCAATCAGCCCCAGCATTTT
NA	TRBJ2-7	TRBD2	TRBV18	CASSPPLAGTEQYF	TGTGCCAGCTCACCACCCCTAGCGGGGACGGAGCAGTACTTC
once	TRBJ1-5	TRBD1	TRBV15	CATSGFRDSLNQPQHF	TGTGCCACCAGCGGCTTCCGGGACAGCCTAAATCAGCCCCAGCATTTT
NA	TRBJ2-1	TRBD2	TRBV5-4	CASSDSPLGTSGDNEQFF	TGTGCCAGCAGCGACTCCCCCCTGGGGACTAGCGGGGACAATGAGCAGTTCTTC
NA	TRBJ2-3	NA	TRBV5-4	CASSPGPGKADTQYF	TGTGCCAGCAGCCCCGGCCCGGGAAAGGCAGATACGCAGTATTTT
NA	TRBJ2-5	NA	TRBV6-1	CASKQGGPQETQYF	TGTGCCAGCAAACAGGGGGGGCCTCAAGAGACCCAGTACTTC
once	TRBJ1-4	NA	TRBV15	CATSRDGLAGQKLFF	TGTGCCACCAGCAGAGATGGACTCGCAGGCCAAAAACTGTTTTTT
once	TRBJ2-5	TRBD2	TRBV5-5	CASSWGSLAGGKETQYF	TGTGCCAGCAGCTGGGGATCACTAGCGGGAGGGAAAGAGACCCAGTACTTC
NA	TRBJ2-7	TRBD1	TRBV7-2	CASSPRQGSITSYEQYF	TGTGCCAGCAGCCCCCGACAGGGTTCCATAACCTCCTACGAGCAGTACTTC
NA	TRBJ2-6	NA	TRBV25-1	CASEDTSGANVLTF	TGTGCCAGCGAGGACACCTCTGGGGCCAACGTCCTGACTTTC
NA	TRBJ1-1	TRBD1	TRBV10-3	CATQDRESTEAFF	TGTGCCACCCAGGACAGGGAGAGCACTGAAGCTTTCTTT
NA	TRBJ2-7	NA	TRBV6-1	CASNQDADYEQYF	TGTGCCAGCAACCAGGACGCGGACTACGAGCAGTACTTC
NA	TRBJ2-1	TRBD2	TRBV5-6	CASSSAGLASEQFF	TGTGCCAGCAGCTCCGCGGGACTAGCCTCGGAGCAGTTCTTC
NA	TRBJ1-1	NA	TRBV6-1	CASSEPRPGPRNTEAFF	TGTGCCAGCAGTGAACCCCGTCCGGGACCCAGGAACACTGAAGCTTTCTTT
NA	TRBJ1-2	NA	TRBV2	CASSDQASNNYGYTF	TGTGCCAGCAGTGATCAAGCCAGCAATAACTATGGCTACACCTTC
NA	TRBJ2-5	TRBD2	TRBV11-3	CASSLSGGETQYF	TGTGCCAGCAGCCTTAGCGGGGGGGAGACCCAGTACTTC
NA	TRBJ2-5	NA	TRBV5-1	CASSFWGPKSDETQYF	TGCGCCAGCAGCTTCTGGGGGCCAAAGAGCGACGAGACCCAGTACTTC
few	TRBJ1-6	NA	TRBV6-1	CASSDRVYNSPLHF	TGTGCCAGCAGTGACCGAGTCTATAATTCACCCCTCCACTTT
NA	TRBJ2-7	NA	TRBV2	CASRGFRTVEREQYF	TGTGCCAGCAGGGGGTTCAGAACAGTGGAGCGCGAGCAGTACTTC
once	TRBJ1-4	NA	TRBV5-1	CASSPGGQAGNEKLFF	TGCGCCAGCAGCCCGGGGGGGCAGGCAGGGAATGAAAAACTGTTTTTT
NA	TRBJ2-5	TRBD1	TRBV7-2	CASSRFPDRGGSQYF	TGTGCCAGCAGCCGGTTCCCGGACAGGGGGGGTTCCCAGTACTTC
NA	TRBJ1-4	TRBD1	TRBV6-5	CASIRDRNEKLFF	TGTGCCAGCATTCGGGACAGAAATGAAAAACTGTTTTTT
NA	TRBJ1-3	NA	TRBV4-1	CASSQVDEQGAAIYF	TGCGCCAGCAGCCAAGTTGATGAACAGGGCGCGGCCATATATTTT
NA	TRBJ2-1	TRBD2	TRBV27	CASSLGLASEQFF	TGTGCCAGCAGTTTAGGACTAGCGAGTGAGCAGTTCTTC
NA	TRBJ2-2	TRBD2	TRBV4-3	CASSHPSGSNTGELFF	TGCGCCAGCAGCCACCCTAGCGGGTCGAACACCGGGGAGCTGTTTTTT
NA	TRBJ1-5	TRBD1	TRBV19	CASSTPGQGNQPQHF	TGTGCCAGTAGTACCCCGGGACAGGGGAATCAGCCCCAGCATTTT
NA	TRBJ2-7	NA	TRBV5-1	CASSGRPDSSYEQYF	TGCGCCAGCAGCGGCCGTCCCGACAGCTCCTACGAGCAGTACTTC
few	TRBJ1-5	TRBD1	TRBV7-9	CASSPGGSQPQHF	TGTGCCAGCAGCCCAGGGGGGTCTCAGCCCCAGCATTTT
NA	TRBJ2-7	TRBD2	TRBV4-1	CASSQEPQRLAGLYEQYF	TGCGCCAGCAGCCAGGAGCCTCAGAGACTAGCGGGACTATACGAGCAGTACTTC
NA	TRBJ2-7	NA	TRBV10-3	CAISTQYF	TGTGCCATCAGCACGCAGTACTTC
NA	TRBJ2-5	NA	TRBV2	CASSEGGSSQETQYF	TGTGCCAGCAGTGAAGGGGGCTCTTCCCAAGAGACCCAGTACTTC
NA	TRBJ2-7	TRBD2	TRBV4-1	CASSRAGGPIGEQYF	TGCGCCAGCAGCAGAGCGGGAGGGCCTATAGGAGAGCAGTACTTC
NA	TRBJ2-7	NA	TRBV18	CASSLNRGVDEQYF	TGTGCCAGCTCACTAAACAGAGGGGTCGACGAGCAGTACTTC
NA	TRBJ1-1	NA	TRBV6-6	CASSYQMNTEAFF	TGTGCCAGCAGTTATCAGATGAACACTGAAGCTTTCTTT
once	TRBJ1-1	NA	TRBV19	CASTLLGVNTEAFF	TGTGCCAGTACTCTCTTGGGAGTGAACACTGAAGCTTTCTTT
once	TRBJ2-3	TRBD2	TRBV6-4	CASSGSGGSTDTQYF	TGTGCCAGCAGTGGGAGCGGGGGGAGCACAGATACGCAGTATTTT
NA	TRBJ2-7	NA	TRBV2	CASRSLGADREQYF	TGTGCCAGCAGGTCGCTGGGGGCAGATCGCGAGCAGTACTTC
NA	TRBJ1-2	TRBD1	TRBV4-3	CASSQGAGGDYGYTF	TGCGCCAGCAGCCAAGGGGCAGGGGGCGACTATGGCTACACCTTC
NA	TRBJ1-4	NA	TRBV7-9	CASSPVGKDEKLFF	TGTGCCAGCAGCCCAGTTGGGAAGGATGAAAAACTGTTTTTT
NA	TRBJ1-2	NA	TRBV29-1	CSVNPTGNYGYTF	TGCAGCGTGAACCCAACAGGCAACTATGGCTACACCTTC
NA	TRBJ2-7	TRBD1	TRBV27	CASSLLGQGHKSYEQYF	TGTGCCAGCAGTTTACTCGGACAGGGTCATAAGTCCTACGAGCAGTACTTC
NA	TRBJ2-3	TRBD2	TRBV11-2	CASSFLAGGMADTQYF	TGTGCCAGCAGCTTCCTAGCGGGAGGGATGGCAGATACGCAGTATTTT
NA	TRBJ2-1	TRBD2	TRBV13	CASSPPTSGVYNEQFF	TGTGCCAGCAGCCCCCCGACTAGCGGGGTCTACAATGAGCAGTTCTTC
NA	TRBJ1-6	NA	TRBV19	CASAPGKVYNSPLHF	TGTGCCAGTGCCCCAGGGAAGGTATATAATTCACCCCTCCACTTT
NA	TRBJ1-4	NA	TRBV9	CASSVSVATNEKLFF	TGTGCCAGCAGCGTGTCAGTTGCAACTAATGAAAAACTGTTTTTT